Below, 6 T cell receptor beta chains from the same sample are listed, as sequenced in a study of blood T cell repertoires in COVID-19. Clones were sequenced by immunoSEQ multiplex PCR, and TCRdb holds only the in-frame ones, with some missing. The top ten clones hold around 13% of a sample with 200,000 to 250,000 clones, over 75% of them seen once. The material sequenced was peripheral blood. The source is a human donor in a cohort sampled during active COVID-19.

The chain joins TRBV3-1 (or the pseudogene TRBV3-2) to TRBJ2-7; no reliable D call. Trimming left V 0 bases short and J 2 bases short, with 8 bases between. The CDR3 has 14 amino acids. CDR1 and CDR2 from the germline V gene are LGHDT and YNNKEL (reference sequence). The CDR3 is CASSQDPTAYEQYF. CDR3 DNA sequence: TGTGCCAGCAGCCAAGATCCTACAGCCTACGAGCAGTACTTC.

V gene TRBV28 combines with J gene TRBJ2-7; the D gene is possibly TRBD1 (6 bases). Germline V gives CDR1 MDHEN, CDR2 SYDVKM. V was shortened by 10 bases and J by 4 bases, with 17 bases between the two germline ends. This CDR3 contains 13 residues. CDR3 sequence (DNA): TGTGCCACCGGACCATCAGGGGTTTACGAGCAGTACTTC. Encoded protein: CATGPSGVYEQYF.

The rearrangement links TRBV5-4 to TRBJ1-1, with a possible D match to TRBD1 (6 bases). This CDR3 is 16 amino acids long. Per the germline V gene, CDR1 is SGHNT and CDR2 is YYREEE (reference sequence). V was shortened by 3 bases and J by 4 bases, with 19 bases between the two germline ends. The CDR3 spells CASSSGGEGEGTEAFF. The CDR3 DNA follows: TGTGCCAGCAGCTCAGGTGGAGAGGGGGAAGGCACTGAAGCTTTCTTT.

This chain connects TRBV5-4 to TRBJ2-7; a weak D match, TRBD1 (5 bases). Deletions cut 0 bases from V and 3 bases from J, with 10 bases between. This CDR3 has 14 residues. Per the germline V gene, CDR1 is SGHNT and CDR2 is YYREEE (reference sequence). The CDR3 nucleotides are TGTGCCAGCAGCTTGGAGGGGCCCTTCTACGAGCAGTACTTC. It is translated as CASSLEGPFYEQYF.

The chain is built from TRBV21-1 and TRBJ2-5; TRBD2 is the table's D call and was not checked against the DNA. TRBV21-1 is a known pseudogene. CDR3 length: 15 residues. The CDR3 DNA sequence: TGTGCCAGCAGCAAAGAAAGGACTAGTTTTGAGACCCAGTACTTC. This encodes CASSKERTSFETQYF.

Regarding this clone: Other DNA sequences of this sample code for an identical CDR3. The chain employs TRBV19 and TRBJ2-2; D not resolved. CDR1 is LNHDA and CDR2 is SQIVND in the germline V gene (reference sequence). V was shortened by 2 bases and J by 0 bases, with 4 bases between the two germline ends. This CDR3 region has 14 residues. CDR3 in DNA: TGTGCCAGTAGTATACGCGCGAACACCGGGGAGCTGTTTTTT. Translated: CASSIRANTGELFF. The full variable domain, rest sourced from reference TRBV19 and TRBJ2-2, is DGGITQSPKYLFRKEGQNVTLSCEQNLNHDAMYWYRQDPGQGLRLIYYSQIVNDFQKGDIAEGYSVSREKKESFPLTVTSAQKNPTAFYLCASSIRANTGELFFGEGSRLTVL.